A selection of T cell receptor beta chains follows, all from one sample in a study of TIL therapy for anti-PD-1-resistant metastatic lung cancer. Only in-frame clones appear in the TCRdb table, and some are missing; sequencing was by immunoSEQ multiplex PCR. The top ten clones hold approximately 15% of a sample with 35,000 to 55,000 clones, approximately 79% of them seen once. The sample was blood, taken at baseline. These receptors were collected from a man aged 65 to 85 with non-small cell lung cancer. Each CDR3 is given with its conserved first and last residue. A D gene is named only where the DNA matches it firmly. Not all rows give a size; the values are once, few, many and, for expanded clones, a class.

abundance,d_gene,j_gene,v_gene,CDR3aa,CDR3nt
-,-,TRBJ2-7,TRBV7-8,CASSLDLAPYPHEQYF,TGTGCCAGCAGCTTAGATCTGGCCCCGTACCCCCACGAGCAGTACTTC
-,TRBD1,TRBJ1-2,TRBV6-6,CASSYSKDRGYTF,TGTGCCAGCAGTTACTCGAAGGACAGGGGCTACACCTTC
-,TRBD1,TRBJ2-7,TRBV28,CASSQPGQGLREQYF,TGTGCCAGCAGTCAGCCGGGACAGGGCCTCAGGGAGCAGTACTTC
once,-,TRBJ2-2,TRBV6-1,CASSEAGLAGELFF,TGTGCCAGCAGTGAAGCGGGGTTGGCCGGGGAGCTGTTTTTT
-,TRBD2,TRBJ2-7,TRBV7-6,CASSSLAGPYEQYF,TGTGCCAGCAGCTCCCTAGCGGGGCCCTACGAGCAGTACTTC
few,-,TRBJ2-7,TRBV7-9,CASSLGRGYEQYF,TGTGCCAGCAGCTTAGGGCGGGGCTACGAGCAGTACTTC
-,TRBD2,TRBJ2-5,TRBV19,CASSKTGTSGASTRQETQYF,TGTGCCAGTAGTAAGACCGGGACTAGCGGGGCATCCACCCGACAAGAGACCCAGTACTTC
-,TRBD1,TRBJ1-2,TRBV7-9,CASSLTHKTGGKGYTF,TGTGCCAGCAGCTTAACCCATAAGACAGGGGGAAAAGGCTACACCTTC
few,TRBD1,TRBJ1-2,TRBV28,CASSLGTVYGYTF,TGTGCCAGCAGTTTGGGGACAGTGTATGGCTACACCTTC
-,TRBD2,TRBJ2-1,TRBV2,CASRKGLAGDEQFF,TGTGCCAGCAGGAAAGGACTAGCGGGGGATGAGCAGTTCTTC
-,TRBD1,TRBJ1-3,TRBV15,CATSKTGTGRDGNTIYF,TGTGCCACCAGCAAAACCGGGACAGGGCGCGATGGAAACACCATATATTTT
-,TRBD1,TRBJ1-2,TRBV18,CASSPPGQPYGYTF,TGTGCCAGCTCACCACCGGGACAGCCGTATGGCTACACCTTC
-,-,TRBJ1-2,TRBV28,CASSSNYGYTF,TGTGCCAGCAGCAGTAACTATGGCTACACCTTC